The T cell receptor (beta chain) described here comes from a study of shared clonotypes between healthy human individuals. This CDR3 contains 19 residues. Unmatched junction bases numbered 15, after V lost 0 bases and J lost 3 bases. Per germline, CDR1 KGHSH and CDR2 LQKENI. Selected positively for CCR7 and CD45RO-negative, naive CD8 cells excluded terminally differentiated effector memory CD45RA+ cells. Profiled with immunoSEQ multiplex PCR; TCRdb holds only in-frame clones, not every one. The sample contains 760,000 or so clones, about 96% of which appear only once. The sample consisted of naive CD8+ T cells sorted from blood. This clonotype originated in a man aged 30 to 39 in good health. The chain carries TRBV18 and TRBJ2-3; 7 bases agree with TRBD2. The DNA of the CDR3 is TGTGCCAGCTCACCACCGATTGGGAGGGGCGGCTCTGGGACAGATACGCAGTATTTT. This gives the protein CASSPPIGRGGSGTDTQYF.